This T cell receptor (beta chain) was captured in a study of monozygotic twins with inflammatory bowel disease. Whole-study findings and limits: Healthy twins showed more clonotype sharing with others than IBD patients, especially patients with disease activity.

UMIs that included a 6-nucleotide sample barcode were added by template switching, which took place during cDNA synthesis. TCRdb re-called the 5' RACE reads; one entry per CDR3 protein, DNA not given. The sample's table shows more than 85,000 distinct CDR3 sequences. The germline CDR1 and CDR2 sequences are MDHEN and SYDVKM. The CDR3 loop spans 14 amino acids. For this clonotype: Its antigen is not known.

Sequenced input: blood. The chain links TRBV28 to TRBJ1-1. The clonotype was recovered from a human donor with ulcerative colitis or Crohn's disease, or a healthy co-twin of an affected twin (not recorded which). The CDR3: CASSFNPGTTEAFF. Based on the CDR3 plus reference TRBV28 and TRBJ1-1, the full variable domain is DVKVTQSSRYLVKRTGEKVFLECVQDMDHENMFWYRQDPGLGLRLIYFSYDVKMKEKGDIPEGYSVSREKKERFSLILESASTNQTSMYLCASSFNPGTTEAFFGQGTRLTVV.